The entry that follows covers one TCR beta chain sequence. Its target is not known. TCRdb keeps only in-frame clones here, not all; method: immunoSEQ multiplex PCR. The profile covers 67,000 or so clones, with over 70% appearing a single time and 10% to 14% taken by the ten largest. This record comes from a study of lymphopenia after photon versus proton radiotherapy. The study's findings and limits: Under photons, naive T cells and diversity fell while effector/memory populations rose.

Material: peripheral blood, obtained from a patient treated with proton-based radiotherapy. This receptor was obtained from a man aged 80 or over with esophageal cancer.

CDR3 DNA sequence: TGTGCCAGCAGCTTAGCGCCAGGCACCTACGAGCAGTACTTC. As protein: CASSLAPGTYEQYF. The chain combines TRBV7-2 with TRBJ2-7; D gene unclear. The germline CDR1 and CDR2 sequences are SGHTA and FQGNSA. The V end was cut by 0 bases, the J end by 2 bases, with 8 bases between. The length of the CDR3 is 14 residues.